Below, one T cell receptor (beta chain) is given with its context. Assay used: immunoSEQ multiplex PCR; TCRdb lists only in-frame clones, some missing. Here the sample spans roughly 24,000 clones, more than 75% being singletons. This specimen comes from a study of T cell changes during pregnancy in multiple sclerosis. The junction had 4 bases not matched to a gene; V was cut back by 1 base and J by 3 bases. Germline V lookup: CDR1 SGHNT, CDR2 YYREEE (reference sequence). The CDR3 spans 16 residues. V is TRBV5-4 and J is TRBJ2-1, with 10 bases that match TRBD2. Material: CD4+ T cells from peripheral blood mononuclear cells, obtained in the second trimester of pregnancy. The receptor's source is a female donor in good health, enrolled as a control in a pregnancy study. CDR3 sequence reads: CASSLFLAGDYNEQFF. The DNA for the CDR3 is TGTGCCAGCAGCTTGTTTCTAGCGGGGGACTACAATGAGCAGTTCTTC.